One sample yielded the 31 T cell receptor beta chains listed below, sequenced in a study of blood T cells in healthy people across ages. Alongside a J-beta primer mix, a sample-barcoded 5' primer served in a second PCR lasting about 7 to 11 cycles. TCRdb used MiXCR to reprocess the 5' RACE reads, holding one entry per CDR3 protein. The table lists approximately 900,000 distinct CDR3 sequences, around 46% of them singletons. Sequences were obtained from blood. The receptors stem from a man younger than 40 in good health.

The chain is built from TRBV7-9 and TRBJ2-3; D is ambiguous. CDR1 SEHNR and CDR2 FQNEAQ come from the germline V gene (reference sequence). Trimming left V 3 bases short and J 6 bases short, with 7 bases between. CDR3 size: 12 residues. The CDR3 is CASSLHSDTQYF. The CDR3 nucleotides read TGTGCCAGCAGCTTGCATTCCGATACGCAGTATTTT.

This clonotype was seen repeatedly, ten times or more. J is TRBJ2-6 and V is TRBV5-1; D is uncertain. Between the trimmed V and J ends, which lost 0 bases and 3 bases, there was a span of 4 bases. Per germline, CDR1 SGHRS and CDR2 YFSETQ. CDR3 length equals 14 residues. The CDR3 nucleotides are TGCGCCAGCAGCTTGGCAGGTGGGGCCAACGTCCTGACTTTC. Its translation: CASSLAGGANVLTF.

The chain links TRBV3-1 to TRBJ1-6; D might be TRBD1 (5 bases). CDR3 length: 17 residues. Looked up from germline, CDR1 is LGHDT and CDR2 is YNNKEL (reference sequence). Trimming left V 1 base short and J 7 bases short, with 17 bases between. The CDR3 region is CASSQVLPGRWNSPLHF. DNA for the CDR3: TGTGCCAGCAGCCAAGTATTACCGGGACGCTGGAATTCACCCCTCCACTTT.

The chain joins TRBV27 to TRBJ2-3; D is undetermined. The CDR3 has 14 residues. Trimming removed 5 bases from V and 4 bases from J, with 13 bases in between. Germline CDR1 and CDR2: MNHEY and SMNVEV (reference sequence). CDR3 in DNA: TGTGCCAGCAGTGACGGAGCCGGACCAGATACGCAGTATTTT. Residues: CASSDGAGPDTQYF.

The gene calls are TRBV6-1 and TRBJ2-1; D perhaps matches TRBD1 (5 bases). The CDR3 consists of 14 residues. V shed 4 bases and J shed 8 bases, with 15 bases lying between them. The germline CDR1 and CDR2 sequences are MNHNS and SASEGT. The CDR3 region has the DNA TGTGCCAGCAGTGTGAACGGACACTCGGATGAGCAGTTCTTC. This encodes CASSVNGHSDEQFF.

This CDR3 is CASSLRTGGSDGYTF. The CDR3 nucleotides read TGCGCCAGCAGCTTGCGGACAGGGGGAAGTGATGGCTACACCTTC. The chain carries TRBV5-1 and TRBJ1-2, with 10 nucleotides matching TRBD1. V lost 1 base and J lost 6; bases outside the gene matches: 6. CDR3 size: 15 residues. Germline V gene lookup returns CDR1 SGHRS and CDR2 YFSETQ. The complete variable domain, with remaining parts taken from reference TRBV5-1 and TRBJ1-2, reads KAGVTQTPRYLIKTRGQQVTLSCSPISGHRSVSWYQQTPGQGLQFLFEYFSETQRNKGNFPGRFSGRQFSNSRSEMNVSTLELGDSALYLCASSLRTGGSDGYTFGSGTRLTVV.

This clonotype has just a few counts. The chain couples TRBV29-1 to TRBJ2-1, with D possibly matching TRBD2 (6 bases). The V gene lost 4 bases and the J gene lost 3 bases, with 10 bases spanning the gap. The germline gives CDR1 SQVTM, CDR2 ANQGSEA. CDR3 length equals 13 residues. As DNA, the CDR3 is TGCAGCGTTGGTCGGGGGATCTACAATGAGCAGTTCTTC. This encodes CSVGRGIYNEQFF.

This clonotype was picked up a small number of times. A much more abundant neighbour one base away suggests this may be a read error. The chain is built from TRBV4-1 and TRBJ1-2; D is ambiguous. The CDR3 contains 16 residues. V shed 1 base and J shed 3 bases, with 15 bases lying between them. Germline CDR1 is MGHRA and CDR2 is YSYEKL. Here the CDR3 DNA reads TGCGCCAGCAGCCAAGGCCCTCGACGGGAGGACTATGGCTACACCTTC. Protein product: CASSQGPRREDYGYTF.

This clonotype was picked up a small number of times. The gene calls are TRBV7-8 and TRBJ2-7; D assignment may be TRBD1 or TRBD2 (5 bases each). Germline loops: CDR1 SGHVS, CDR2 FQNEAQ. This CDR3 has 16 amino acids. V was shortened by 2 bases and J by 2 bases, with 16 bases between the two germline ends. The CDR3 region has the DNA TGTGCCAGCAGCTTATGGGTGGAGGACAAAGCCTACGAGCAGTACTTC. Residues: CASSLWVEDKAYEQYF.

This clonotype has only one observation. The chain is built from TRBV29-1 and TRBJ2-3; 7 bases match TRBD1. CDR3 length equals 13 residues. Germline V CDR1 and CDR2: SQVTM, ANQGSEA. V lost 5 bases to trimming and J lost 1 base; unmatched junction nucleotides: 3. This CDR3 reads CSVSTGGTDTQYF. In nucleotides, the CDR3 is TGCAGCGTTTCTACAGGGGGCACAGATACGCAGTATTTT.

This chain uses TRBV6-2 or TRBV6-3 with TRBJ2-7, with D tentatively TRBD1 (5 bases). The CDR3 covers 11 residues. Germline V gives CDR1 MNHEY, CDR2 SVGEGT. With 3 bases removed from V and 7 bases from J, the gap between germline ends came to 7 bases. The CDR3 spells CASSYDREQYF. CDR3 nucleotides: TGTGCCAGCAGTTATGACAGAGAGCAGTACTTC.

The rearrangement joins TRBV30 to TRBJ2-7, with 9 positions matching TRBD1. This CDR3 region has 15 residues. CDR1 is GTSNPN and CDR2 is SVGIG in the germline V gene (reference sequence). J was trimmed by 1 base and V by 4 bases; bases with no gene match: 8. CDR3 sequence reads: CAWTIAGTGSYEQYF. In nucleotides, the CDR3 is TGTGCCTGGACCATCGCCGGGACAGGGTCCTACGAGCAGTACTTC.

This clonotype was observed a few times. This chain links TRBV27 with TRBJ1-4; D unclear. Trimming took off 5 bases at V and 8 bases at J, with 12 bases between the two ends. CDR3 length: 13 residues. The germline gives CDR1 MNHEY, CDR2 SMNVEV (reference sequence). The CDR3 nucleotides are TGTGCCAGCAGTCCTCGGGATGTAGAAAAACTGTTTTTT. Translating gives CASSPRDVEKLFF.

The V and J genes are TRBV27 and TRBJ2-7, with 7 nucleotides matching TRBD2. Losses at the gene ends were 5 bases for V and 0 bases for J; bases not matched to a gene: 7. The CDR3 runs to 15 residues. Germline lookup yields CDR1 MNHEY and CDR2 SMNVEV (reference sequence). The CDR3 region is CASSPREGSSYEQYF. CDR3 in DNA: TGTGCCAGCAGTCCCAGGGAGGGGAGCTCCTACGAGCAGTACTTC.

This clonotype was counted between two and nine times. The rearrangement uses TRBV6-5 and TRBJ2-3; TRBD2 is a possible D gene (7 bases). The V end lost 0 bases, the J end lost 1 base, and 14 bases lay between the germline ends. CDR3 length: 17 amino acids. The germline V gene has CDR1 MNHEY and CDR2 SVGAGI. The CDR3 loop reads CASSYSGGADGTDTQYF. The CDR3 DNA is TGTGCCAGCAGTTACTCGGGGGGGGCCGATGGCACAGATACGCAGTATTTT.

This clonotype was seen a few times. The chain employs TRBV20-1 and TRBJ2-7; D ambiguous. The CDR3 extends over 13 amino acids. CDR1 DFQATT and CDR2 SNEGSKA come from the germline V gene (reference sequence). CDR3 amino acids: CSPGPAFTYEQYF. The CDR3 region has the DNA TGCAGCCCTGGGCCCGCTTTCACCTACGAGCAGTACTTC.

The J gene is TRBJ1-2, the V gene TRBV6-5; D might be TRBD1 (6 bases). Trimming removed 10 bases from V and 3 bases from J, with 9 bases in between. The CDR3 has 11 amino acids. Germline V lookup: CDR1 MNHEY, CDR2 SVGAGI. The CDR3 is CATGTHYGYTF. CDR3 DNA sequence: TGTGCCACCGGGACACACTATGGCTACACCTTC.

The chain joins TRBV2 to TRBJ2-3, with 7 bases lining up with TRBD1. Germline CDR1 reads SNHLY; CDR2 reads FYNNEI. CDR3 size: 15 residues. Trimming removed 2 bases from V and 6 bases from J; junction bases left unmatched: 8. For the CDR3, the DNA is TGTGCCAGCAGTGAAAGACAGGGTCTCGTGGATACGCAGTATTTT. Its translation: CASSERQGLVDTQYF.

This clonotype has just a few counts. The chain couples TRBV4-3 to TRBJ1-2; a possible D gene is TRBD1 (6 bases). Trimming pared 4 bases from V and 2 bases from J, leaving 11 bases between. The CDR3 covers 14 residues. Germline values: CDR1 LGHNA, CDR2 YSLEER. CDR3 residues: CASSPSTGNYGYTF. The CDR3 DNA follows: TGCGCCAGCAGCCCTTCGACAGGAAACTATGGCTACACCTTC.

V gene TRBV20-1 combines with J gene TRBJ1-5; 11 bases fit TRBD1. The V gene end was trimmed by 5 bases and the J gene end by 1 base; junction bases not matched to a gene: 7. Germline CDR1 and CDR2: DFQATT and SNEGSKA (reference sequence). This CDR3 contains 16 residues. The CDR3 bases are TGCAGTGCTCCCGACCGGGACAGGGGGAGCAATCAGCCCCAGCATTTT. This encodes CSAPDRDRGSNQPQHF.

This chain joins TRBV10-3 and TRBJ2-1; 12 nucleotides align to TRBD2. The germline V gene encodes CDR1 ENHRY and CDR2 SYGVKD. Losses at the gene ends were 4 bases for V and 0 bases for J; bases not matched to a gene: 13. The CDR3 length is 20 residues. The CDR3 spells CAISGVASGGEENSYNEQFF. CDR3 nucleotide sequence: TGTGCCATCAGTGGCGTGGCTAGCGGGGGGGAAGAAAACTCCTACAATGAGCAGTTCTTC.

The table lists this clonotype with a few counts. The V call is TRBV6-5, the J call TRBJ2-5; tentatively, D is TRBD1 or TRBD2 (6 bases each). The V end was cut by 4 bases, the J end by 5 bases, with 17 bases between. This CDR3 spans 15 amino acids. CDR1 and CDR2 (germline): MNHEY, SVGAGI. The DNA of the CDR3 is TGTGCCAGCAGTTTTTGGGGGGCCCGAGACGAGACCCAGTACTTC. Translation: CASSFWGARDETQYF.

V usage is TRBV7-8 and J usage is TRBJ2-3; tentative D call: TRBD2 (6 bases). The germline V gene has CDR1 SGHVS and CDR2 FQNEAQ. CDR3 size: 15 residues. V was cut by 1 base and J by 4 bases, with 12 bases left in between. CDR3 bases: TGTGCCAGCAGCTTAGGGAGGGATGGAGCAGATACGCAGTATTTT. Encoded protein: CASSLGRDGADTQYF.

The CDR3 sequence: CAGSSPGVGYNEQFF. The CDR3 region has the DNA TGTGCCGGGTCCTCCCCAGGGGTCGGCTACAATGAGCAGTTCTTC. This chain uses TRBV12-3 or TRBV12-4 with TRBJ2-1; TRBD1 might be the D (6 bases). The V end lost 11 bases, the J end lost 3 bases, and 20 bases lay between the germline ends. The CDR3 extends over 15 amino acids.

The rearrangement uses TRBV5-1 and TRBJ2-5; D might be TRBD1 (6 bases). Germline V gene sequence: CDR1 SGHRS, CDR2 YFSETQ. The CDR3 length is 14 residues. V was cut by 4 bases and J by 0 bases, with 10 bases left in between. CDR3 residues: CASSTQGHQETQYF. The CDR3 DNA sequence: TGCGCCAGCAGCACACAGGGCCACCAAGAGACCCAGTACTTC.

There are a few counts of this clonotype. This chain uses TRBV12-3 or TRBV12-4 with TRBJ1-1; 8 positions match TRBD1. This CDR3 spans 13 amino acids. V lost 4 bases to trimming and J lost 12 bases; unmatched junction nucleotides: 10. The CDR3 DNA is TGTGCCAGCAGTTCCGGACAGGGTACGAGGACTTTCTTT. Its translation is CASSSGQGTRTFF.

The rearrangement links TRBV24-1 to TRBJ1-4; tentative D call: TRBD1 (5 bases). This CDR3 contains 13 residues. V lost 6 bases, J lost 3 bases, and 7 bases lay in between. The germline gives CDR1 KGHDR, CDR2 SFDVKD. CDR3 DNA: TGTGCCACCAGTAGGGGCCCTAATGAAAAACTGTTTTTT. This translates into CATSRGPNEKLFF.

This chain links TRBV9 with TRBJ1-1, with a possible D match to TRBD1 (5 bases). Germline lookup yields CDR1 SGDLS and CDR2 YYNGEE. V was shortened by 3 bases and J by 5 bases, with 11 bases between the two germline ends. The CDR3 is 13 residues long. The CDR3 here is CASSGDPGTEAFF. CDR3 bases: TGTGCCAGCAGCGGGGACCCGGGGACTGAAGCTTTCTTT.

V usage is TRBV20-1 and J usage is TRBJ1-2, with 10 bases that match TRBD1. Germline values: CDR1 DFQATT, CDR2 SNEGSKA (reference sequence). The CDR3 covers 14 residues. Trimming at V came to 3 bases and at J to 4 bases, leaving 5 bases not matched to a gene. CDR3 residues: CSASRGQGIYGYTF. In nucleotides, the CDR3 is TGCAGTGCTAGTCGGGGACAGGGGATCTATGGCTACACCTTC.

V and J are TRBV28 and TRBJ1-5; D is unresolved. The CDR3 contains 15 residues. CDR1 is MDHEN, CDR2 SYDVKM, per germline. The V end lost 6 bases, the J end lost 4 bases, and 16 bases lay between the germline ends. CDR3 residues: CASRPSGIGNQPQHF. In DNA form, the CDR3 reads TGTGCCAGCAGACCCTCCGGGATCGGGAATCAGCCCCAGCATTTT.

The CDR3 is CSAPSLTGQETQYF. In DNA form, the CDR3 reads TGCAGTGCTCCTTCCCTGACAGGTCAAGAGACCCAGTACTTC. The gene calls are TRBV20-1 and TRBJ2-5; D possibly corresponds to TRBD1 (6 bases). Looked up from germline, CDR1 is DFQATT and CDR2 is SNEGSKA (reference sequence). V was trimmed by 5 bases and J by 2 bases, leaving 15 bases between them. The CDR3 runs to 14 residues.